The entry that follows covers one T cell receptor (beta chain) sequence. Other DNA sequences of this sample code for an identical CDR3. This sample was included in a study of shared clonotypes between healthy human individuals. With V trimmed by 3 bases and J by 3 bases, 0 bases remained unmatched. The germline CDR1 and CDR2 sequences are MRHNA and SNTAGT. The CDR3 covers 15 residues. Genomic DNA (from each subset) was split evenly across several immunoSEQ plates. The authors' processing: ImmunoSEQ yielded junction-only sequences lacking quality scores, so filtering differed. Clones were read by immunoSEQ multiplex PCR, and TCRdb kept only the in-frame ones, dropping some. That table gives V, J and clone size, and the DNA gave D and trimming. This repertoire shows 470,000 or so clones, about 72% found once; its top ten account for approximately 12%.

The specimen was PBMCs. The chain uses TRBV6-4 and TRBJ2-1, with 12 bases that match TRBD2. This TCR derives from a woman between 40 and 50 years old in good health. Some clones in this sample may be carry-over from other donors' samples. CDR3 coding DNA: TGTGCCAGCAGTGAGACTAGCGGGAGCTACAATGAGCAGTTCTTC. Protein sequence: CASSETSGSYNEQFF.